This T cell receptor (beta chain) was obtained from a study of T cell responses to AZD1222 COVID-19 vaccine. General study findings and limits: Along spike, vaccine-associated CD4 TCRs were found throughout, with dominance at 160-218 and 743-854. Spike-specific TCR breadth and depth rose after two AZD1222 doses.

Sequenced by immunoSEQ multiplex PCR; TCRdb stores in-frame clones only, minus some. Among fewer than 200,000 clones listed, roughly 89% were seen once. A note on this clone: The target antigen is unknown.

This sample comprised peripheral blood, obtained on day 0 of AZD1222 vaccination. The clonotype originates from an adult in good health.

CDR3 sequence reads: CASREGDRNSPLHF. For the CDR3, the DNA is TGCGCCAGCAGAGAGGGGGACAGAAATTCACCCCTCCACTTT. The chain is built from TRBV5-1 and TRBJ1-6, with 7 bases aligning to TRBD1. Germline assignment: CDR1 SGHRS and CDR2 YFSETQ. The CDR3 length is 14 residues. V lost 5 bases, J lost 7 bases, and 6 bases stayed unmatched.